Reported below is one TCR beta chain. Its specificity is unknown. Trimming removed 11 bases from V and 2 bases from J, with 16 bases in between. Germline CDR1 and CDR2: SGHDN and FVKESK. This CDR3 comprises 13 residues. This entry is derived from a study of response to subunit inactivated influenza vaccine. Study-wide results and caveats: Each seasonal influenza vaccination recruits few new T cells, the authors suggested.

TCRdb re-called the RT-PCR reads with MiXCR, one entry per CDR3 protein. The sample includes hundreds of thousands of distinct CDR3 sequences, 15% to 19% of them seen just once. The sample consisted of PBMCs from blood, taken 11 to 12 days after vaccination. This receptor was identified in a man in his forties or fifties who received an inactivated influenza vaccine. V gene TRBV14 combines with J gene TRBJ2-7; D is ambiguous. The CDR3 DNA follows: TGTGCCGGGCTTGGAGAACTCACCTACGAGCAGTACTTC. This codes for CAGLGELTYEQYF.